The 20 T cell receptor beta chains below all came from one sample that was sequenced in a study of blood T cell repertoires in COVID-19. TCRdb keeps only in-frame clones here, not all; method: immunoSEQ multiplex PCR. The sample lists over 250,000 clones; about nine tenths were seen once. The sample was PBMCs or T cells enriched from blood (not recorded which). All receptors derive from a woman in her twenties or thirties who had recovered from COVID-19.

The chain has TRBV7-9 and TRBJ1-5; D call uncertain. The CDR3 runs 12 residues. Trimming took off 5 bases at V and 4 bases at J, with 6 bases between the two ends. The germline CDR1 and CDR2 sequences are SEHNR and FQNEAQ (reference sequence). CDR3 nucleotide sequence: TGTGCCAGCAGCAGAGAAAATCAGCCCCAGCATTTT. Amino acid sequence: CASSRENQPQHF.

The chain combines TRBV2 with TRBJ1-1; 7 bases map to TRBD1. Germline CDR1 is SNHLY and CDR2 is FYNNEI. The V and J ends lost 5 bases and 4 bases, in that order; junction bases with no gene match: 7. The CDR3 extends over 14 amino acids. CDR3 sequence: CASSLKQGSTEAFF. For the CDR3, the DNA is TGTGCCAGCAGTTTAAAACAGGGGAGCACTGAAGCTTTCTTT. Full variable domain (outside the CDR3, taken from reference TRBV2 and TRBJ1-1): EPEVTQTPSHQVTQMGQEVILRCVPISNHLYFYWYRQILGQKVEFLVSFYNNEISEKSEIFDDQFSVERPDGSNFTLKIRSTKLEDSAMYFCASSLKQGSTEAFFGQGTRLTVV.

The chain employs TRBV9 and TRBJ2-1, with D hard to call. Germline CDR1 reads SGDLS; CDR2 reads YYNGEE. This CDR3 spans 13 amino acids. V was shortened by 2 bases and J by 8 bases, with 11 bases between the two germline ends. CDR3 amino acids: CASSVIGLDEQFF. The CDR3, as DNA: TGTGCCAGCAGCGTTATCGGGTTAGATGAGCAGTTCTTC.

The chain links TRBV6-2 or TRBV6-3 to TRBJ2-5; D is unresolved. Germline loops: CDR1 MNHEY, CDR2 SVGEGT. The length of the CDR3 is 11 residues. V lost 2 bases, J lost 6 bases, and 4 bases lay in between. CDR3 nucleotide sequence: TGTGCCAGCAGTTACACACAGACCCAGTACTTC. The encoded protein is CASSYTQTQYF.

The gene calls are TRBV6-5 and TRBJ2-2; tentatively, D is TRBD2 (5 bases). Germline CDR1 is MNHEY and CDR2 is SVGAGI. Trimming left V 6 bases short and J 4 bases short, with 15 bases between. The CDR3 length is 15 residues. DNA for the CDR3: TGTGCCAGCAGGGGAGAGACGGTTCCCACCGGGGAGCTGTTTTTT. It encodes CASRGETVPTGELFF.

This chain links TRBV5-5 with TRBJ2-5, with D perhaps TRBD2 (6 bases). CDR3 length equals 14 residues. Trimming removed 4 bases at V and 4 bases at J, with 14 bases between. Germline V gene sequence: CDR1 SGHKS, CDR2 YYEKEE (reference sequence). Written as DNA, the CDR3 is TGTGCCAGCAGCCTCGGGACTGCGGGAGAGACCCAGTACTTC. It is translated as CASSLGTAGETQYF.

V is TRBV7-9 and J is TRBJ1-1; 12 nucleotides align to TRBD1. Per the germline V gene, CDR1 is SEHNR and CDR2 is FQNEAQ (reference sequence). This CDR3 is 15 amino acids long. The V gene end was trimmed by 5 bases and the J gene end by 6 bases; junction bases not matched to a gene: 7. The CDR3 nucleotides read TGTGCCAGCAGCCTAGAGGGGACAGGGGGCTCTGAAGCTTTCTTT. Translated, it gives CASSLEGTGGSEAFF.

The chain combines TRBV6-5 with TRBJ2-1, with TRBD2 as a possible D gene (5 bases). Germline CDR1 and CDR2: MNHEY and SVGAGI. Trimming stripped 0 bases from V and 8 bases from J, with 11 bases between. The CDR3 is 14 residues long. This CDR3 reads CASSYSVLGHEQFF. CDR3 sequence (DNA): TGTGCCAGCAGTTACTCGGTACTAGGACATGAGCAGTTCTTC.

This chain joins TRBV24-1 and TRBJ1-2; TRBD1 matches 7 bases. Germline CDR1 reads KGHDR; CDR2 reads SFDVKD. CDR3 length: 12 residues. V lost 10 bases and J lost 5; bases outside the gene matches: 6. This CDR3 is CATRDSQYGYTF. CDR3 DNA: TGTGCCACACGGGACAGCCAGTATGGCTACACCTTC.

The chain combines TRBV27 with TRBJ2-7; tentative D call: TRBD2 (6 bases). The CDR3 extends over 14 amino acids. The V and J ends lost 3 bases and 6 bases respectively, with 15 bases between them. Germline CDR1 is MNHEY and CDR2 is SMNVEV (reference sequence). CDR3 sequence reads: CASSFTGVRLEQYF. The CDR3 DNA reads as TGTGCCAGCAGTTTTACGGGGGTTCGGCTCGAGCAGTACTTC.

The genes are TRBV7-9 and TRBJ1-3; a weak D match, TRBD1 (6 bases). The CDR3 spans 15 residues. With 2 bases removed from V and 7 bases from J, the gap between germline ends came to 15 bases. Germline V CDR1 and CDR2: SEHNR, FQNEAQ (reference sequence). The CDR3 is CASSLIGGHSNTIYF. In nucleotides, the CDR3 is TGTGCCAGCAGCTTAATCGGGGGGCACAGTAACACCATATATTTT.

The genes are TRBV10-3 and TRBJ1-2, with a weak D call TRBD1 (5 bases). This CDR3 has 12 amino acids. Trimming took 8 bases from V and 5 from J, leaving 12 bases between them. Looked up from germline, CDR1 is ENHRY and CDR2 is SYGVKD. CDR3 residues: CAIGADNYGYTF. The CDR3 coding sequence is TGTGCCATCGGGGCTGATAATTATGGCTACACCTTC.

The chain combines TRBV4-3 with TRBJ2-5; TRBD1 might be the D (5 bases). CDR3 length: 14 amino acids. With 3 bases removed from V and 4 bases from J, the gap between germline ends came to 12 bases. The germline CDR1 and CDR2 sequences are LGHNA and YSLEER. The CDR3 spells CASSQSGIGETQYF. In DNA, the CDR3 is TGCGCCAGCAGCCAGTCAGGGATCGGAGAGACCCAGTACTTC.

CDR3 coding DNA: TGTGCCAGCAGTGGACTAGCGGATCGAGAGACCCAGTACTTC. It encodes CASSGLADRETQYF. The rearrangement uses TRBV6-2 or TRBV6-3 and TRBJ2-5; 10 bases line up with TRBD2. Germline CDR1 and CDR2: MNHEY and SVGEGT. V lost 5 bases, J lost 4 bases, and 4 bases stayed unmatched. The CDR3 spans 14 residues.

The chain links TRBV19 to TRBJ1-1; D ambiguous. Trimming pared 4 bases from V and 4 bases from J, leaving 7 bases between. Germline V lookup: CDR1 LNHDA, CDR2 SQIVND (reference sequence). The CDR3 sequence is 12 residues long. This chain's CDR3 is CASSTGSTEAFF. As DNA, the CDR3 is TGTGCCAGTAGTACGGGGAGCACTGAAGCTTTCTTT.

The chain combines TRBV12-5 with TRBJ2-1; no reliable D call. Germline CDR1 and CDR2: LGHNT and FRNRAP. V lost 5 bases and J 6 bases, leaving 14 bases between the germline ends. The CDR3 consists of 14 residues. CDR3 coding DNA: TGTGCTAGTGGTCACCCTGAGTCGTCCAATGAGCAGTTCTTC. Translating it yields CASGHPESSNEQFF.

The genes are TRBV28 and TRBJ2-7; possible D gene TRBD2, 6 bases. Germline V gene data show CDR1 as MDHEN and CDR2 as SYDVKM. This CDR3 is built from 15 residues. V was trimmed by 6 bases and J by 0 bases, leaving 15 bases between them. The CDR3 region is CASRGSPSDSYEQYF. The CDR3 DNA reads as TGTGCCAGCAGAGGGTCGCCTAGCGACTCCTACGAGCAGTACTTC.

This clone was seen a single time. The CDR3 coding sequence is TGTGCCAGCAGCCCAATCGGGCAGGGTGATTCACCCCTCCACTTT. It codes for CASSPIGQGDSPLHF. The chain employs TRBV6-2 or TRBV6-3 and TRBJ1-6; D may be TRBD1 (5 bases). This CDR3 is built from 15 residues. Trimming took 6 bases from V and 8 from J, leaving 17 bases between them. CDR1 MNHEY and CDR2 SVGEGT come from the germline V gene.

This chain links TRBV19 with TRBJ2-7; 11 bases are shared with TRBD1. The length of the CDR3 is 15 residues. Trimming at V came to 3 bases and at J to 2 bases, leaving 3 bases not matched to a gene. The germline gives CDR1 LNHDA, CDR2 SQIVND (reference sequence). The CDR3: CASSMTGQGAYEQYF. The CDR3 region has the DNA TGTGCCAGTAGTATGACGGGACAGGGGGCCTACGAGCAGTACTTC.

The V call is TRBV24-1, the J call TRBJ2-5; 11 nucleotides match TRBD2. V was pared by 4 bases and J by 3 bases, with 3 bases of the junction left unmatched. Per germline, CDR1 KGHDR and CDR2 SFDVKD. The length of the CDR3 is 15 residues. The CDR3 region is CATSEPTSGKETQYF. DNA for the CDR3: TGTGCCACCAGTGAGCCGACTAGCGGGAAAGAGACCCAGTACTTC.